Following are 20 T cell receptor beta chains from one sample sequenced in a study of blood T cell repertoires in COVID-19. Produced via immunoSEQ multiplex PCR; TCRdb's table is partial and in-frame only. The sample carries some 240,000 clones, roughly 79% recorded once. What was sequenced was peripheral blood. The receptors originated from a woman aged 80 or older with COVID-19, enrolled during active disease.

In this sample, this clone turned up a few times. CDR3 loop: CASSYYAGQIYGYTF. The CDR3 nucleotides read TGTGCCAGCAGCTACTATGCGGGACAGATCTATGGCTACACCTTC. The genes are TRBV7-9 and TRBJ1-2; TRBD1 matches 7 bases. J lost 4 bases, V lost 4 bases, and 9 bases had no gene match. This CDR3 spans 15 amino acids. Germline V gene sequence: CDR1 SEHNR, CDR2 FQNEAQ (reference sequence).

J is TRBJ2-2 and V is TRBV24-1; TRBD1 matches 9 bases. The length of the CDR3 is 18 residues. The ends lost 5 bases at V and 4 bases at J; junction bases unmatched: 13. The germline CDR1 and CDR2 sequences are KGHDR and SFDVKD. CDR3 in amino acids: CATSGMDRGGRGTGELFF. CDR3 in DNA: TGTGCCACCAGTGGCATGGACAGGGGAGGGAGAGGCACCGGGGAGCTGTTTTTT.

The rearrangement joins TRBV24-1 to TRBJ2-3; a weak D match, TRBD2 (5 bases). CDR3 length equals 15 residues. V dropped 1 base and J dropped 1 base, with 8 bases sitting between them. Germline CDR1 reads KGHDR; CDR2 reads SFDVKD. The CDR3 sequence is CATSDFLAGTDTQYF. The CDR3 DNA follows: TGTGCCACCAGTGATTTTCTAGCCGGCACAGATACGCAGTATTTT.

The CDR3 DNA reads TGTGCCAGCAGTGGGAAGCCCAGGGCTGAAGCTTTCTTT. As protein: CASSGKPRAEAFF. The chain has TRBV2 and TRBJ1-1; TRBD1 is a possible D gene (5 bases). The CDR3 spans 13 residues. V gave up 4 bases and J gave up 6 bases, with 12 bases separating them. Germline V gives CDR1 SNHLY, CDR2 FYNNEI.

The rearrangement joins TRBV29-1 to TRBJ2-7, with 7 bases identical to TRBD1. The CDR3 runs to 12 residues. The V gene end was trimmed by 7 bases and the J gene end by 4 bases; junction bases not matched to a gene: 7. The germline CDR1 and CDR2 sequences are SQVTM and ANQGSEA. CDR3 nucleotides: TGCAGCGGAGGACAGGTCCCTTACGAGCAGTACTTC. Amino acid sequence: CSGGQVPYEQYF.

The chain has TRBV18 and TRBJ1-5; tentative D call: TRBD1 (5 bases). CDR1 is KGHSH and CDR2 is LQKENI in the germline V gene. Trimming pared 3 bases from V and 2 bases from J, leaving 11 bases between. This CDR3 spans 15 amino acids. The CDR3: CASSPQGPGNQPQHF. The CDR3 coding sequence is TGTGCCAGCTCACCCCAGGGCCCTGGCAATCAGCCCCAGCATTTT.

CDR3 coding DNA: TGCGCCAGCAGCATTGGGGGCCAGGGTCAGTACGAGCAGTACTTC. Translated: CASSIGGQGQYEQYF. The chain carries TRBV5-1 and TRBJ2-7, with D possibly TRBD1 on 6 matching bases. V gave up 4 bases and J gave up 4 bases, with 18 bases separating them. Per the germline V gene, CDR1 is SGHRS and CDR2 is YFSETQ. The CDR3 covers 15 residues.

The V gene is TRBV6-6, the J gene TRBJ1-5; weak D call: TRBD1 (5 bases). V was cut by 5 bases and J by 6 bases, with 17 bases left in between. Germline V lookup: CDR1 MNHNY, CDR2 SVGAGI (reference sequence). The CDR3 is 15 amino acids. CDR3 DNA: TGTGCCAGCAGTGACCCTCCAGGGTTGGGTCAGCCCCAGCATTTT. It yields the protein CASSDPPGLGQPQHF.

The rearrangement uses TRBV14 and TRBJ2-3, with TRBD2 matching 10 bases. The CDR3 is 15 amino acids. Trimming took 4 bases from V and 5 from J; bases not matched to a gene: 6. Germline CDR1 and CDR2: SGHDN and FVKESK. CDR3 nucleotide sequence: TGTGCCAGCAGCCCACGGACTAGCGGAAGAGATACGCAGTATTTT. As protein: CASSPRTSGRDTQYF.

V is TRBV3-1 (or the pseudogene TRBV3-2) and J is TRBJ1-1, with 9 bases fitting TRBD1. J was trimmed by 5 bases and V by 4 bases; bases with no gene match: 11. Germline V lookup: CDR1 LGHDT, CDR2 YNNKEL (reference sequence). The CDR3 runs 16 residues. In nucleotides, the CDR3 is TGTGCCAGCAGCCTACCTCGGACAGGGGAAAGAACTGAAGCTTTCTTT. Its translation is CASSLPRTGERTEAFF.

V and J are TRBV3-1 (or the pseudogene TRBV3-2) and TRBJ1-2; 7 bases fit TRBD1. Unmatched junction bases numbered 9, after V lost 6 bases and J lost 5 bases. CDR3 length: 14 amino acids. The germline gives CDR1 LGHDT, CDR2 YNNKEL (reference sequence). CDR3 in DNA: TGTGCCAGCAGACGGACAGGTTCAGAATATGGCTACACCTTC. Residues: CASRRTGSEYGYTF.

V usage is TRBV5-1 and J usage is TRBJ1-1; D ambiguous. The length of the CDR3 is 14 residues. The V and J ends lost 4 bases and 1 base respectively, with 11 bases between them. Per the germline V gene, CDR1 is SGHRS and CDR2 is YFSETQ. CDR3 nucleotides: TGCGCCAGCAGCCCGGCGGTGGAGAACACTGAAGCTTTCTTT. Translating gives CASSPAVENTEAFF.

The chain couples TRBV5-4 to TRBJ1-2; 9 bases map to TRBD1. The length of the CDR3 is 14 residues. V trimming: 3 bases; J trimming: 2 bases; junction bases outside the gene matches: 2. Germline values: CDR1 SGHNT, CDR2 YYREEE (reference sequence). CDR3: CASSYRGLNYGYTF. Written as DNA, the CDR3 is TGTGCCAGCAGCTACAGGGGGCTAAACTATGGCTACACCTTC.

The chain employs TRBV3-1 (or the pseudogene TRBV3-2) and TRBJ1-2; a weak D match, TRBD1 (6 bases). The CDR3 is made up of 12 amino acids. V was clipped by 5 bases and J by 7 bases, with 11 bases between them. Germline V gene sequence: CDR1 LGHDT, CDR2 YNNKEL (reference sequence). The CDR3 nucleotides are TGTGCCAGCAGCTTACAGGGCGGTGGCTACACCTTC. Protein product: CASSLQGGGYTF.

This clone appeared once. This chain links TRBV19 with TRBJ2-1, with 9 positions matching TRBD2. There are 17 residues in the CDR3. Germline CDR1 and CDR2: LNHDA and SQIVND (reference sequence). J lost 8 bases, V lost 4 bases, and 15 bases had no gene match. The CDR3 loop reads CASSRNGGRVPMDEQFF. In DNA, the CDR3 is TGTGCCAGTAGTAGAAATGGCGGGAGGGTCCCCATGGATGAGCAGTTCTTC.

The table lists this clone with a few counts. The rearrangement joins TRBV10-3 to TRBJ2-3; 13 bases are a match to TRBD2. Germline V CDR1 and CDR2: ENHRY, SYGVKD. After removal of 6 bases from V and 4 bases from J, the junction contained 4 bases not matched to a gene. The CDR3 sequence is 15 residues long. The CDR3 reads CAIRKTSGRADTQYF. The CDR3 bases are TGTGCCATCAGGAAAACTAGCGGGAGGGCAGATACGCAGTATTTT.

This clone showed up just once. The V call is TRBV5-1, the J call TRBJ2-5; possible D gene TRBD1, 5 bases. With 0 bases removed from V and 5 bases from J, the gap between germline ends came to 8 bases. The length of the CDR3 is 13 residues. Germline lookup yields CDR1 SGHRS and CDR2 YFSETQ. The CDR3 is CASSLGQPETQYF. In nucleotides, the CDR3 is TGCGCCAGCAGCTTGGGACAGCCGGAGACCCAGTACTTC.

The genes are TRBV28 and TRBJ1-1; D perhaps matches TRBD1 (5 bases). Germline assignment: CDR1 MDHEN and CDR2 SYDVKM. Deletions cut 5 bases from V and 3 bases from J, with 16 bases between. This CDR3 has 15 amino acids. The CDR3 region has the DNA TGTGCCAGCAGTCCACGTCAGGGTTTGGACACTGAAGCTTTCTTT. This gives the protein CASSPRQGLDTEAFF.

This clone occurred a few times. The chain combines TRBV7-8 with TRBJ2-1, with 11 bases fitting TRBD2. Germline V gene lookup returns CDR1 SGHVS and CDR2 FQNEAQ. The CDR3 is 16 residues long. The V and J ends lost 1 base and 6 bases, in that order; junction bases with no gene match: 5. CDR3 coding DNA: TGTGCCAGCAGCTTAGGACCGGGACTAGCGGCCAATGAGCAGTTCTTC. It specifies CASSLGPGLAANEQFF.

The chain is built from TRBV10-3 and TRBJ1-1, with D perhaps TRBD1 (6 bases). There are 13 residues in the CDR3. Between the trimmed V and J ends, which lost 9 bases and 6 bases, there was a span of 17 bases. Germline CDR1 is ENHRY and CDR2 is SYGVKD. CDR3 region: CAITKAGDAEAFF. In DNA, the CDR3 is TGTGCCATAACGAAGGCAGGGGACGCTGAAGCTTTCTTT.